This T cell receptor (beta chain) was captured in a study of blood T cell repertoires in COVID-19. For recovered donors of Cohort 3, there were two negative PCRs, clearance, or symptom resolution. Under the authors' procedure: Estimation of nucleated cell counts relied on the amplification of reference gene primers. Using immunoSEQ multiplex PCR, the repertoire was profiled, and TCRdb retains in-frame clones only, with some absent. D and trimming were read from the DNA, whereas the V and J calls and clone size are those reported in that table. This sample has hundreds of thousands of clones, with about 87% found just once. Per germline, CDR1 MNHEY and CDR2 SMNVEV (reference sequence). V lost 2 bases and J lost 1; bases outside the gene matches: 0. This CDR3 region has 14 residues.

The sample comprised PBMCs or T cells enriched from blood (not recorded which). This chain joins TRBV27 and TRBJ2-3, with 7 bases fitting TRBD2. The receptor was isolated from a woman aged 45-65 years who had recovered from COVID-19. The CDR3 DNA reads TGTGCCAGCAGTTTACTAGCGGGCACAGATACGCAGTATTTT. Its protein product is CASSLLAGTDTQYF.